One and the same sample provided the 10 T cell receptor beta chains below, sequenced in a study of blood T cells in healthy people across ages. A J-beta primer mix and a sample-barcoded 5' primer were used in a second PCR of roughly 7 to 12 cycles. TCRdb called the 5' RACE reads again in MiXCR, with one record for every CDR3 protein. The sample has about 970,000 distinct CDR3 sequences, roughly 50% seen once. Sequencing was performed on blood. The origin of the receptors is a woman in her fifties or sixties in good health.

The chain has TRBV7-9 and TRBJ1-3; D unclear. Germline lookup yields CDR1 SEHNR and CDR2 FQNEAQ (reference sequence). The CDR3 has 13 residues. V was clipped by 2 bases and J by 8 bases, with 10 bases between them. Here the CDR3 DNA reads TGTGCCAGCAGCTTAACAGAAGTGGACACCATATATTTT. Its translation: CASSLTEVDTIYF. The entire variable domain, with the rest obtained from reference TRBV7-9 and TRBJ1-3, is as follows: DTGVSQNPRHKITKRGQNVTFRCDPISEHNRLYWYRQTLGQGPEFLTYFQNEAQLEKSRLLSDRFSAERPKGSFSTLEIQRTEQGDSAMYLCASSLTEVDTIYFGEGSWLTVV.

This chain uses TRBV4-3 with TRBJ2-6; TRBD1 matches at 10 bases. CDR3 length: 17 residues. J gave up 0 bases and V 1 base, and 0 bases lay outside the gene matches. Germline V gene lookup returns CDR1 LGHNA and CDR2 YSLEER. The DNA for the CDR3 is TGCGCCAGCAGCCAAGGGACAGGGGGCTCTGGGGCCAACGTCCTGACTTTC. Protein product: CASSQGTGGSGANVLTF.

V usage is TRBV28 and J usage is TRBJ2-7; 8 nucleotides align to TRBD2. Losses at the gene ends were 7 bases for V and 3 bases for J; bases not matched to a gene: 8. CDR3 length: 14 amino acids. Germline loops: CDR1 MDHEN, CDR2 SYDVKM. The CDR3 reads CASTPGRGYYEQYF. The CDR3 region has the DNA TGTGCCAGCACCCCCGGGAGGGGCTACTACGAGCAGTACTTC.

The DNA for the CDR3 is TGTGCCAGCAGCCACTCGGCGGGAGTGAATGAGCAGTTCTTC. Protein sequence: CASSHSAGVNEQFF. This chain connects TRBV3-1 to TRBJ2-1; 7 bases are shared with TRBD2. The CDR3 is 14 amino acids. The germline CDR1 and CDR2 sequences are LGHDT and YNNKEL (reference sequence). V dropped 3 bases and J dropped 7; count of bases not matched to a gene: 6.

This chain connects TRBV7-2 to TRBJ2-5, with D possibly TRBD1 on 6 matching bases. V was shortened by 0 bases and J by 5 bases, with 16 bases between the two germline ends. Germline values: CDR1 SGHTA, CDR2 FQGNSA. This CDR3 comprises 16 residues. CDR3 DNA sequence: TGTGCCAGCAGCTTAGCGGGGGCCACGAATTGGGAGACCCAGTACTTC. As protein: CASSLAGATNWETQYF.

In this sample, this clonotype turned up many times. The rearrangement joins TRBV11-2 to TRBJ2-3; perhaps TRBD2 as D (6 bases). V lost 5 bases and J lost 3, with 18 bases in between. Germline V gene lookup returns CDR1 SGHAT and CDR2 FQNNGV. The CDR3 contains 16 residues. CDR3 nucleotides: TGTGCCAGCAGCGCCGCGGGCGGGATGGGGACAGATACGCAGTATTTT. Translation gives CASSAAGGMGTDTQYF.

V and J are TRBV7-9 and TRBJ2-3; a weak D match, TRBD2 (5 bases). Deletions cut 5 bases from V and 4 bases from J, with 19 bases between. The CDR3 covers 16 residues. CDR1 and CDR2 from the germline V gene are SEHNR and FQNEAQ (reference sequence). The CDR3 reads CASSPRIEGRPDTQYF. CDR3 DNA: TGTGCCAGCAGCCCCCGTATCGAGGGCCGCCCAGATACGCAGTATTTT.

V is TRBV24-1 and J is TRBJ2-5, with 8 bases identical to TRBD2. Germline values: CDR1 KGHDR, CDR2 SFDVKD. The CDR3 is 12 residues long. The V and J ends lost 10 bases and 2 bases, in that order; junction bases with no gene match: 2. This chain's CDR3 is CATGGGQETQYF. In nucleotides, the CDR3 is TGTGCCACGGGCGGGGGGCAAGAGACCCAGTACTTC.

The V call is TRBV28, the J call TRBJ2-7, with TRBD1 identical over 7 bases. From germline, CDR1 is MDHEN and CDR2 SYDVKM. This CDR3 contains 15 residues. V gave up 10 bases and J gave up 2 bases; unmatched junction bases: 14. CDR3 in amino acids: CATTTGIAATYEQYF. DNA of the CDR3: TGTGCCACTACGACAGGGATCGCCGCCACCTACGAGCAGTACTTC.

V is TRBV4-2 and J is TRBJ1-4; no clear D gene. This CDR3 is 14 amino acids long. From germline, CDR1 is LGHNA and CDR2 YNFKEQ. V was trimmed by 0 bases and J by 8 bases, leaving 10 bases between them. The CDR3 reads CASSQDWPHEKLFF. Written as DNA, the CDR3 is TGTGCCAGCAGCCAAGATTGGCCTCACGAAAAACTGTTTTTT.